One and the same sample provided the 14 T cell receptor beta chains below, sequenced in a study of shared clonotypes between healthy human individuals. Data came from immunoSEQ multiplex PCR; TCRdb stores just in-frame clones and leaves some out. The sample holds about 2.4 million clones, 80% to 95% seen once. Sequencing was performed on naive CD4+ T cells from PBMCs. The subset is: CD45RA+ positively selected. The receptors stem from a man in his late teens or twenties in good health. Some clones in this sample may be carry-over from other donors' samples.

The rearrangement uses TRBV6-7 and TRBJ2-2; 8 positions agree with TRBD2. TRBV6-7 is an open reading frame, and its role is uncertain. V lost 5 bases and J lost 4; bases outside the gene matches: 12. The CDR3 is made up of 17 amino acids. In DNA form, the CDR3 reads TGTGCCAGCAGTCCCCGGTTAGCGGGAAGGATCACCGGGGAGCTGTTTTTT. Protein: CASSPRLAGRITGELFF.

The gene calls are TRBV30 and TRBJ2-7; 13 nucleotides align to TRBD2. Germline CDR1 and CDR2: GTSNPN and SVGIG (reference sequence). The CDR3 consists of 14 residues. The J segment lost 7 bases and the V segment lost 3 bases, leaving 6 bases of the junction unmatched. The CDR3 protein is CAWRLAGGPGEQYF. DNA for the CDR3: TGTGCCTGGAGACTAGCGGGAGGGCCAGGGGAGCAGTACTTC.

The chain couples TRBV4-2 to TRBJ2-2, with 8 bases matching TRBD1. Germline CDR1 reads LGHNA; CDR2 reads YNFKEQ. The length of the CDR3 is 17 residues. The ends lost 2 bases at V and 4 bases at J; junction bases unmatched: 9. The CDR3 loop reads CASSQRRTGSGTGELFF. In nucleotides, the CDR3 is TGTGCCAGCAGCCAACGCCGGACAGGGTCGGGCACCGGGGAGCTGTTTTTT.

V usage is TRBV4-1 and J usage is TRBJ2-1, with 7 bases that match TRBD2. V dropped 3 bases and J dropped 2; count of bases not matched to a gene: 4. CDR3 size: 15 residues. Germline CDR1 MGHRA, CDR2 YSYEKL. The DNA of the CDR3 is TGCGCCAGCAGCCAGAGCGGGAACGCCTACAATGAGCAGTTCTTC. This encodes CASSQSGNAYNEQFF.

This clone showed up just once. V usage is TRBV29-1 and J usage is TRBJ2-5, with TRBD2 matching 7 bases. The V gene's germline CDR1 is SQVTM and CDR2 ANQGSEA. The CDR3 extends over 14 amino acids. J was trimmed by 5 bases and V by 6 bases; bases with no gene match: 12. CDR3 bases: TGCAGCGTAAAAAGCGGGGCGGGTGGGGAGACCCAGTACTTC. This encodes CSVKSGAGGETQYF.

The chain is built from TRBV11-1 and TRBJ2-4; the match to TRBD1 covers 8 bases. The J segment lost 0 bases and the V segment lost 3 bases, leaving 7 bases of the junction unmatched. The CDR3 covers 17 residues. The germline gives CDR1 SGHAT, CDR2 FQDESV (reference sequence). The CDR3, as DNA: TGTGCCAGCAGCTTTGATACAGGGGGATTAGCCAAAAACATTCAGTACTTC. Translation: CASSFDTGGLAKNIQYF.

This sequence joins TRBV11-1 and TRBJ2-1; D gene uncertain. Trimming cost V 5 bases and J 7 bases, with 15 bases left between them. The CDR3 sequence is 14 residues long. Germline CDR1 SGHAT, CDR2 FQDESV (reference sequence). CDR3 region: CASSPILSRNEQFF. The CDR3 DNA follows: TGTGCCAGCAGCCCAATTCTTTCAAGGAATGAGCAGTTCTTC.

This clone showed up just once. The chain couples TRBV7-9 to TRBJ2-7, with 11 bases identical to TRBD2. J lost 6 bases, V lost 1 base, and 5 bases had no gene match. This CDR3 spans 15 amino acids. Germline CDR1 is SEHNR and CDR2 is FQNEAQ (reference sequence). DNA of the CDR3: TGTGCCAGCAGCTTAGTAGCGGGAGGGCCAAGCGAGCAGTACTTC. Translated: CASSLVAGGPSEQYF.

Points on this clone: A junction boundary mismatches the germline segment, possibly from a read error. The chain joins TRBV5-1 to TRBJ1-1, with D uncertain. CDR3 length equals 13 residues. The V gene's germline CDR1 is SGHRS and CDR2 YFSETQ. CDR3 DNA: TGTGCCAGCAGCTTGGAGAAGGGCGCTGAAGCTTTCTTT. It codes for CASSLEKGAEAFF. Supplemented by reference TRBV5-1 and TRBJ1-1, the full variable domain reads KAGVTQTPRYLIKTRGQQVTLSCSPISGHRSVSWYQQTPGQGLQFLFEYFSETQRNKGNFPGRFSGRQFSNSRSEMNVSTLELGDSALYLCASSLEKGAEAFFGQGTRLTVV.

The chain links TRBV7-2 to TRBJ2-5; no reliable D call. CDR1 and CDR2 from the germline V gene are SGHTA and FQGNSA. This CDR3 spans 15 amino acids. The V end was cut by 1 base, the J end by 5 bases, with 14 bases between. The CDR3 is CASSLGSFIEETQYF. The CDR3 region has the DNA TGTGCCAGCAGCTTAGGTTCCTTCATCGAGGAGACCCAGTACTTC.

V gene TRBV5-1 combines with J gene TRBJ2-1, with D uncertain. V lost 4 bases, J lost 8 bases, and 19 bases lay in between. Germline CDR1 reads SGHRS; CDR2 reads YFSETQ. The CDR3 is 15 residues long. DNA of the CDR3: TGCGCCAGCAGCCCAGCCCTCGGCCCCGCCGATGAGCAGTTCTTC. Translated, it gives CASSPALGPADEQFF.

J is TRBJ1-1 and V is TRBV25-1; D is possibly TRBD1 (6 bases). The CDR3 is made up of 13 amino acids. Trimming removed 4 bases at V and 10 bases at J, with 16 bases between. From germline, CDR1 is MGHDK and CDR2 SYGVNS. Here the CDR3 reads CASSAQGQRVAFF. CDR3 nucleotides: TGTGCCAGCAGTGCACAGGGTCAAAGGGTAGCTTTCTTT.

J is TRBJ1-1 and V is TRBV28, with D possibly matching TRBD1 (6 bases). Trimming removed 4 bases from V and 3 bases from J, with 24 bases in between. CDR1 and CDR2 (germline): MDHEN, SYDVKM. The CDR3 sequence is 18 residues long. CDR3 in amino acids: CASSSPPYSGQFHTEAFF. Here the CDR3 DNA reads TGTGCCAGCAGTTCCCCCCCTTACTCTGGACAGTTTCACACTGAAGCTTTCTTT.

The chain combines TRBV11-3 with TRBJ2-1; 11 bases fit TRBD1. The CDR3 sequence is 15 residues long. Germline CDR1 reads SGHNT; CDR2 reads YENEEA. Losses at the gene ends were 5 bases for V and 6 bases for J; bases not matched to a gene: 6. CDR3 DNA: TGTGCCAGCAGCCCCGGACAGGGGGCCGCCAATGAGCAGTTCTTC. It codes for CASSPGQGAANEQFF.